This paragraph covers one TCR beta chain sequence. Its specificity is not known. TCRdb keeps only in-frame clones here, not all; method: immunoSEQ multiplex PCR. The table includes around 80,000 clones, roughly 90% detected once. The data originate from a study of T cell responses to AZD1222 COVID-19 vaccine. Study background: Combined were second doses at about 4 or about 12 weeks. General study points: Spike-wide coverage was observed for vaccine-associated CD4 TCRs, with dominant responses at 160-218 and 743-854. Spike-specific TCR breadth and depth grew following two AZD1222 doses.

The CDR3 runs 18 residues. V was trimmed by 2 bases and J by 0 bases, leaving 14 bases between them. Germline V gene sequence: CDR1 ENHRY, CDR2 SYGVKD. The receptor's source is an adult in good health. Source: peripheral blood, taken on day 0 of AZD1222 vaccination. The chain is built from TRBV10-3 and TRBJ1-6; perhaps TRBD1 as D (6 bases). CDR3 sequence reads: CAISEGGRFSSYNSPLHF. CDR3 DNA sequence: TGTGCCATCAGTGAGGGGGGCAGGTTCAGCTCCTATAATTCACCCCTCCACTTT.